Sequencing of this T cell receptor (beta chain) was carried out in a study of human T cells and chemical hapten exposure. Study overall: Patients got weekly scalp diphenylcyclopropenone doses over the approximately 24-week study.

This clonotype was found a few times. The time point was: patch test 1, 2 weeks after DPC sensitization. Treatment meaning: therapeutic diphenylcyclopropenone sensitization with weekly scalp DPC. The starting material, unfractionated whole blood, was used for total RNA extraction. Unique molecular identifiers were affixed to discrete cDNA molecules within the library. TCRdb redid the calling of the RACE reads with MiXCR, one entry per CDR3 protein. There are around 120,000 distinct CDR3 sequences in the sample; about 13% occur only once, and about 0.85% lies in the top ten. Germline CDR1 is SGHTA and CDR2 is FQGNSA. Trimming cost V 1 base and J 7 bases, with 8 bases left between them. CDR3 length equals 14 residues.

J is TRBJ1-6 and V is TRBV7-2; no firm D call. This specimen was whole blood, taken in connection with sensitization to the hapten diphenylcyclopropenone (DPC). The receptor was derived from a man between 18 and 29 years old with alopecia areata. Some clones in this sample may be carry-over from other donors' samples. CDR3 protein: CASSLDLWNSPLHF. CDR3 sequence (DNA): TGTGCCAGCAGCTTAGATCTTTGGAATTCACCCCTCCACTTT.